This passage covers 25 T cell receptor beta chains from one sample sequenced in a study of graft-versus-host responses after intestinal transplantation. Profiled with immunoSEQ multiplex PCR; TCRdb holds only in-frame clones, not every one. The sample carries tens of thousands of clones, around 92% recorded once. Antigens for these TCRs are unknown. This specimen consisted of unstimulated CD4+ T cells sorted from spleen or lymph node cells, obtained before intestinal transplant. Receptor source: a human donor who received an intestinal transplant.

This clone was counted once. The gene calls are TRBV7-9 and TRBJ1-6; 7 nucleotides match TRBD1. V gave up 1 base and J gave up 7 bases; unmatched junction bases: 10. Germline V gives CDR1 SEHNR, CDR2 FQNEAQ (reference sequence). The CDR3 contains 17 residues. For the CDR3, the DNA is TGTGCCAGCAGCTTAGGCCGAGGACAGGACTCAAATTCACCCCTCCACTTT. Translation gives CASSLGRGQDSNSPLHF.

The CDR3 DNA reads TGTGCCATCAGTGACTCGGACAGCGGACTAGGGACCGGGGAGCTGTTTTTT. This gives the protein CAISDSDSGLGTGELFF. The genes are TRBV10-3 and TRBJ2-2; tentatively, D is TRBD2 (7 bases). There are 17 residues in the CDR3. V was cut by 3 bases and J by 5 bases, with 19 bases left in between. Per germline, CDR1 ENHRY and CDR2 SYGVKD.

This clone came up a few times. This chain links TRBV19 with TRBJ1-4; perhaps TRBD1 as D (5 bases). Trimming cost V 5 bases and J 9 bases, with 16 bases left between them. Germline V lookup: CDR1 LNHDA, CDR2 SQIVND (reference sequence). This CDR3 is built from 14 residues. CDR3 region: CASSDRGFLKKLFF. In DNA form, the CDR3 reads TGTGCCAGTAGTGATAGGGGTTTTTTGAAAAAACTGTTTTTT.

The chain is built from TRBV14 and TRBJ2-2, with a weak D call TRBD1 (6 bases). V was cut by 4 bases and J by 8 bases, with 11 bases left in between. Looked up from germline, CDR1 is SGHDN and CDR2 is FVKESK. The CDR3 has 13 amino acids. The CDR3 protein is CASSPYRVGELFF. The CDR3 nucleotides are TGTGCCAGCAGCCCTTACAGGGTTGGGGAGCTGTTTTTT.

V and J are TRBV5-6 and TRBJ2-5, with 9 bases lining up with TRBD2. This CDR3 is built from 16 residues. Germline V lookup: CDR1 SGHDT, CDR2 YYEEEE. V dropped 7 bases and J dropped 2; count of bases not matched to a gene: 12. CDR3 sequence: CASVELAGNGQETQYF. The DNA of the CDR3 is TGTGCCAGCGTGGAGCTAGCGGGGAATGGGCAAGAGACCCAGTACTTC.

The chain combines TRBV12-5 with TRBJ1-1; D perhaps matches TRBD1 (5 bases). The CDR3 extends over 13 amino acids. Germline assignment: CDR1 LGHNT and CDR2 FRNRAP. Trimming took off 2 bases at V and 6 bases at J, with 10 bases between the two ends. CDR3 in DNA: TGTGCTAGTGGTTTGTGGGGAGGGGCTGAAGCTTTCTTT. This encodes CASGLWGGAEAFF.

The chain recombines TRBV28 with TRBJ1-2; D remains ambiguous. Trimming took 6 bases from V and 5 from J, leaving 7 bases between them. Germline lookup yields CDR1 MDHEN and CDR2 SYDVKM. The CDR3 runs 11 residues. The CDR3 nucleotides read TGTGCCAGCAGGGCAAATTATGGCTACACCTTC. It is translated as CASRANYGYTF.

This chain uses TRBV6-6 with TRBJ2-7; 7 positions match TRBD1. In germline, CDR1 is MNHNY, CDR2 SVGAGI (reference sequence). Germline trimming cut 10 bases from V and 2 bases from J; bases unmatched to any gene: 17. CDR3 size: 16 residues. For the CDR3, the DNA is TGTGCCACCCGGGGCGGTGGGACAGCTCTTCCCTACGAGCAGTACTTC. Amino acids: CATRGGGTALPYEQYF.

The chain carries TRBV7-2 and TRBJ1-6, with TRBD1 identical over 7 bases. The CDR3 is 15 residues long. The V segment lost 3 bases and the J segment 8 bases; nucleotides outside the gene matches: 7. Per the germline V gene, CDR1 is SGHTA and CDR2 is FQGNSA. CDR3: CASSFLTGQYSPLHF. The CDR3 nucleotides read TGTGCCAGCAGCTTTCTGACGGGACAGTATTCACCCCTCCACTTT.

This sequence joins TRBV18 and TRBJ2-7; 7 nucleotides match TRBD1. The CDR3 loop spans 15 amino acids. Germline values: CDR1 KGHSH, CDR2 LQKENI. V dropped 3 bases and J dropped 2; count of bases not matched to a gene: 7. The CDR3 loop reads CASSPTRDSPYEQYF. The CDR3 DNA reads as TGTGCCAGCTCACCTACGAGGGACAGCCCCTACGAGCAGTACTTC.

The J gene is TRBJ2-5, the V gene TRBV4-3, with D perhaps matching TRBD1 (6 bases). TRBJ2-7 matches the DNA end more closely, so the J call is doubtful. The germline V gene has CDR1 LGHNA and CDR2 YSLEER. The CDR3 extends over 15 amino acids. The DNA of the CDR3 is TGCGCCAGCAGCCAAGATCTCCGGACAGACTACGAGCAGTACTTC. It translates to CASSQDLRTDYEQYF.

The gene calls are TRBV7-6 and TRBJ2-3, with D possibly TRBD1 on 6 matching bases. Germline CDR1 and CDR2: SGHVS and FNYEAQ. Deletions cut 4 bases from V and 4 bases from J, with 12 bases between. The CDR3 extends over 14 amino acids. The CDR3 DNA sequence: TGTGCCAGCAGCTCGACAGGATATCCAGATACGCAGTATTTT. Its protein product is CASSSTGYPDTQYF.

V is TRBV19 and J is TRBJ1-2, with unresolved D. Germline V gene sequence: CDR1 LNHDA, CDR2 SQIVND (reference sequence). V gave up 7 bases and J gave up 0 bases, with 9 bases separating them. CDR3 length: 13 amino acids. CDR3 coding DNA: TGTGCCAGTACCCTCGCGACTAACTATGGCTACACCTTC. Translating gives CASTLATNYGYTF.

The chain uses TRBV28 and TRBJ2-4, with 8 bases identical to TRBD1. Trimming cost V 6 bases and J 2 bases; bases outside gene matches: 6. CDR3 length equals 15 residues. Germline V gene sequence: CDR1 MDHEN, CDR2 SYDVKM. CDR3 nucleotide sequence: TGTGCCAGCAGGTCAGGGGGCGTAACCAAAAACATTCAGTACTTC. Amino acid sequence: CASRSGGVTKNIQYF.

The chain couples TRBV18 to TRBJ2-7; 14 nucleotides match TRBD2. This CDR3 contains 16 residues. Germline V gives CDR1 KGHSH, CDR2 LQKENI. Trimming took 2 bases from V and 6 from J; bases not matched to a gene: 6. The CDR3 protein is CASSPSGTSGGGEQYF. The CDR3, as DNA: TGTGCCAGCTCACCATCCGGGACTAGCGGGGGAGGCGAGCAGTACTTC.

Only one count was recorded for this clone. This CDR3 is CASSLAGGGDEQFF. CDR3 DNA: TGTGCCAGCAGCTTAGCGGGGGGGGGAGATGAGCAGTTCTTC. The chain combines TRBV7-2 with TRBJ2-1, with TRBD2 matching 7 bases. This CDR3 comprises 14 residues. Germline V lookup: CDR1 SGHTA, CDR2 FQGNSA. The ends lost 0 bases at V and 8 bases at J; junction bases unmatched: 4.

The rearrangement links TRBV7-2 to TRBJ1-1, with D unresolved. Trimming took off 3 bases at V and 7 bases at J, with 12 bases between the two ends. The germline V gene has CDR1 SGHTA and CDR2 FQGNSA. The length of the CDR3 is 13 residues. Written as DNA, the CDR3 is TGTGCCAGCAGCTTCTCTTCCGGGAGTGAAGCTTTCTTT. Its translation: CASSFSSGSEAFF.

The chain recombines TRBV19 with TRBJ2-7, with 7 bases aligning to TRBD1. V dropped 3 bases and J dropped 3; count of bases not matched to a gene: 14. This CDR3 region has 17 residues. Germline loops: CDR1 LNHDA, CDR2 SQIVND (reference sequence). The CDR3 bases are TGTGCCAGTAGTATTTCTTGGACAGGTCTGGGGGTCTACGAGCAGTACTTC. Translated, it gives CASSISWTGLGVYEQYF.

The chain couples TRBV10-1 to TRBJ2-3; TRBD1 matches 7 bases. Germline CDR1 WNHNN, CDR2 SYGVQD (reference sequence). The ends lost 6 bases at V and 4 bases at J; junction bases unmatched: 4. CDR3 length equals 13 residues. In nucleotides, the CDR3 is TGCGCCAGCAGCCGCGACAGGGCAGATACGCAGTATTTT. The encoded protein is CASSRDRADTQYF.

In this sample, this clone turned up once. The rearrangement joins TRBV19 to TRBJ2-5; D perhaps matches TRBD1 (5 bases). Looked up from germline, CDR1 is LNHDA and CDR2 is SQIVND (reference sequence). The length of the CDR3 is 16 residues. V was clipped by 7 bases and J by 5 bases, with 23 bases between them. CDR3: CASTPTGQGRSETQYF. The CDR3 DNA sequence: TGTGCCAGTACCCCAACAGGTCAAGGCAGGAGCGAGACCCAGTACTTC.

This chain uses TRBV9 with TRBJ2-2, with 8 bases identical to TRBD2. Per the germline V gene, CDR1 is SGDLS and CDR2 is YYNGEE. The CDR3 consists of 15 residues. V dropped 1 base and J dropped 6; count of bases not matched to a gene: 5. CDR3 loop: CASSVRGGEAGELFF. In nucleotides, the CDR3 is TGTGCCAGCAGCGTACGGGGGGGGGAGGCCGGGGAGCTGTTTTTT. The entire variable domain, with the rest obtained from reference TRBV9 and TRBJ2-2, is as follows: DSGVTQTPKHLITATGQRVTLRCSPRSGDLSVYWYQQSLDQGLQFLIQYYNGEERAKGNILERFSAQQFPDLHSELNLSSLELGDSALYFCASSVRGGEAGELFFGEGSRLTVL.

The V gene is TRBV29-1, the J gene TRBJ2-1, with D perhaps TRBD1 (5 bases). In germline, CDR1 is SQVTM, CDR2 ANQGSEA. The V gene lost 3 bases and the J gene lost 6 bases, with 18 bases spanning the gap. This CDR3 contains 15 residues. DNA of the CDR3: TGCAGCGTTGACAAGACAGAAGGTTTTTTCAATGAGCAGTTCTTC. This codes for CSVDKTEGFFNEQFF.

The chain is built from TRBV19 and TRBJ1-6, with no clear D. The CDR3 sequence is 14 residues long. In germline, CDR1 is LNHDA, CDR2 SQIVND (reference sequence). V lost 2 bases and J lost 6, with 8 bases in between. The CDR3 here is CASSILHSNSPLHF. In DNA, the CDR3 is TGTGCCAGTAGTATACTACACAGTAATTCACCCCTCCACTTT.

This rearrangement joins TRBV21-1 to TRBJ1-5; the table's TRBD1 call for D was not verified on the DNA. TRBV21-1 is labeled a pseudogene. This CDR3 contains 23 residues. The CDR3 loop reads CASSTTSRLTGGLGVYSNQPQHF. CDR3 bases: TGTGCCAGCAGCACCACTTCCCGCCTTACAGGGGGCCTTGGGGTTTATAGCAATCAGCCCCAGCATTTT.

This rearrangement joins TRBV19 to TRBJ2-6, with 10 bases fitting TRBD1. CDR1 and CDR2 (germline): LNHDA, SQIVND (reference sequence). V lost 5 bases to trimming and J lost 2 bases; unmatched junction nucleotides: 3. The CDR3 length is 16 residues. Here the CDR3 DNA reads TGTGCCAGTAGTCTCGGGACAGGGGCTGGGGCCAACGTCCTGACTTTC. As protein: CASSLGTGAGANVLTF.